One and the same sample provided the 18 T cell receptor beta chains below, sequenced in a study of OX40 agonist ivuxolimab in advanced cancers. This table comes from immunoSEQ multiplex PCR, and its TCRdb copy is limited to in-frame clones, with some not included. The sample records 55,000 to 65,000 clones, around 84% being singletons. Here the sequenced sample was CD4+ or CD8+ T cells sorted from blood, taken in a trial of the OX40 agonist ivuxolimab. These receptors were collected from an adult with an advanced solid tumor such as melanoma, head and neck, liver or kidney cancer.

The chain is built from TRBV6-6 and TRBJ2-2; D ambiguous. The ends were cut back, 4 bases at V and 5 bases at J, with 8 bases in the middle. The CDR3 has 13 amino acids. Germline values: CDR1 MNHNY, CDR2 SVGAGI (reference sequence). DNA of the CDR3: TGTGCCAGCAGTTGGCGTGTGACCGGGGAGCTGTTTTTT. Translating it yields CASSWRVTGELFF.

J is TRBJ2-7 and V is TRBV5-1, with 8 bases identical to TRBD2. J lost 4 bases, V lost 0 bases, and 6 bases had no gene match. The CDR3 runs to 15 residues. Germline assignment: CDR1 SGHRS and CDR2 YFSETQ. CDR3 sequence (DNA): TGCGCCAGCAGCTTGGAAGCGGGGGCGATGTACGAGCAGTACTTC. This encodes CASSLEAGAMYEQYF.

V is TRBV18 and J is TRBJ2-3; 10 nucleotides agree with TRBD2. The V gene's germline CDR1 is KGHSH and CDR2 LQKENI. This CDR3 spans 17 amino acids. Unmatched junction bases numbered 4, after V lost 0 bases and J lost 1 base. CDR3 amino acids: CASSPPALAGGTDTQYF. DNA for the CDR3: TGTGCCAGCTCACCACCGGCGCTAGCGGGGGGCACAGATACGCAGTATTTT.

The chain uses TRBV7-3 and TRBJ2-1; D might be TRBD2 (5 bases). Germline-derived CDR1 and CDR2 are SGHTA and FQGTGA. V lost 8 bases and J 0 bases, leaving 8 bases between the germline ends. This CDR3 comprises 13 residues. CDR3: CASSRGSYNEQFF. CDR3 DNA sequence: TGTGCCAGCTCCCGGGGCTCCTACAATGAGCAGTTCTTC.

This clone has only one observation. The chain carries TRBV5-5 and TRBJ1-5; possibly TRBD1 for D (5 bases). The V gene lost 4 bases and the J gene lost 1 base, with 12 bases spanning the gap. Germline CDR1 SGHKS, CDR2 YYEKEE (reference sequence). CDR3 size: 15 residues. CDR3 sequence: CASSRGSSSNQPQHF. The CDR3 nucleotides read TGTGCCAGCAGCCGGGGGTCCTCGAGCAATCAGCCCCAGCATTTT.

In this sample, this clone turned up a few times. CDR3 protein: CASSLEGRQPQHF. CDR3 DNA: TGTGCCAGCAGCCTAGAGGGCAGGCAGCCCCAGCATTTT. The chain uses TRBV7-2 and TRBJ1-5, with D unresolved. CDR1 and CDR2 from the germline V gene are SGHTA and FQGNSA. Between the trimmed V and J ends, which lost 5 bases and 7 bases, there was a span of 12 bases. This CDR3 spans 13 amino acids. The full variable domain, completed using reference TRBV7-2 and TRBJ1-5, is GAGVSQSPSNKVTEKGKDVELRCDPISGHTALYWYRQSLGQGLEFLIYFQGNSAPDKSGLPSDRFSAERTGGSVSTLTIQRTQQEDSAVYLCASSLEGRQPQHFGDGTRLSIL.

The chain recombines TRBV5-6 with TRBJ2-2; 9 positions match TRBD1. This CDR3 is 16 amino acids long. Germline V gene sequence: CDR1 SGHDT, CDR2 YYEEEE. Trimming at V came to 4 bases and at J to 7 bases, leaving 11 bases not matched to a gene. The CDR3 coding sequence is TGTGCCAGCAGCCCCCGGGACAGGGTAACTATCGGGGAGCTGTTTTTT. Residues: CASSPRDRVTIGELFF.

The genes are TRBV6-1 and TRBJ2-7; D tentatively fits TRBD1 or TRBD2 (6 bases each). Trimming pared 5 bases from V and 3 bases from J, leaving 14 bases between. There are 14 residues in the CDR3. Germline V lookup: CDR1 MNHNS, CDR2 SASEGT. The CDR3 is CASSQSRGGYEQYF. The DNA for the CDR3 is TGTGCCAGCAGTCAGTCCAGGGGAGGCTACGAGCAGTACTTC.

The chain couples TRBV27 to TRBJ2-7, with D perhaps matching TRBD2 (7 bases). The V and J ends lost 6 bases and 5 bases respectively, with 20 bases between them. Germline-derived CDR1 and CDR2 are MNHEY and SMNVEV (reference sequence). The CDR3 extends over 15 amino acids. The CDR3 DNA sequence: TGTGCCAGCAGCGTCCTGGGGGGGGCGCTGAACGAGCAGTACTTC. This translates into CASSVLGGALNEQYF.

The chain recombines TRBV7-8 with TRBJ1-1; a possible D gene is TRBD1 (5 bases). Per the germline V gene, CDR1 is SGHVS and CDR2 is FQNEAQ. V shed 0 bases and J shed 4 bases, with 9 bases lying between them. The CDR3 loop spans 14 amino acids. The CDR3 DNA is TGTGCCAGCAGCTTAGCGGGGGAGGGCACTGAAGCTTTCTTT. It is translated as CASSLAGEGTEAFF.

The chain combines TRBV9 with TRBJ2-1; maybe TRBD1 (6 bases). The CDR3 has 16 amino acids. Trimming removed 0 bases from V and 8 bases from J, with 18 bases in between. CDR1 SGDLS and CDR2 YYNGEE come from the germline V gene. CDR3 DNA sequence: TGTGCCAGCAGCGTAGATGCGTGGGGGCTAGACGATGAGCAGTTCTTC. It yields the protein CASSVDAWGLDDEQFF.

The rearrangement uses TRBV6-6 and TRBJ1-5, with a tentative D call TRBD1 (5 bases). The V end lost 6 bases, the J end lost 1 base, and 10 bases lay between the germline ends. The CDR3 is made up of 14 amino acids. Germline CDR1 reads MNHNY; CDR2 reads SVGAGI (reference sequence). CDR3 amino acids: CASSPRQSNQPQHF. CDR3 coding DNA: TGTGCCAGCAGCCCCCGACAGAGCAATCAGCCCCAGCATTTT.

This sequence joins TRBV2 and TRBJ2-1; TRBD1 agrees at 7 bases. In germline, CDR1 is SNHLY, CDR2 FYNNEI. This CDR3 has 15 amino acids. V lost 3 bases, J lost 0 bases, and 2 bases stayed unmatched. The CDR3 bases are TGTGCCAGCAGTGAGGGACAGAGCTCCTACAATGAGCAGTTCTTC. This gives the protein CASSEGQSSYNEQFF.

The chain employs TRBV6-1 and TRBJ2-7, with D hard to call. The V gene's germline CDR1 is MNHNS and CDR2 SASEGT. The CDR3 is made up of 14 amino acids. Trimming cost V 7 bases and J 3 bases, with 16 bases left between them. DNA for the CDR3: TGTGCCAGCATCCGGGCGACACCATTCTACGAGCAGTACTTC. Amino acid sequence: CASIRATPFYEQYF.

CDR3 nucleotides: TGTGCCAGCAGCTTGGATGGACCAGCCCTCGAGCAGTACTTC. This gives the protein CASSLDGPALEQYF. The chain carries TRBV5-4 and TRBJ2-7; the D is unclear. CDR3 length equals 14 residues. V lost 0 bases to trimming and J lost 6 bases, with 13 bases between them. The germline gives CDR1 SGHNT, CDR2 YYREEE (reference sequence).

The chain recombines TRBV20-1 with TRBJ2-7; no reliable D call. CDR3 size: 11 residues. Germline V gives CDR1 DFQATT, CDR2 SNEGSKA (reference sequence). The CDR3 protein is CRFSDSYEQYF. The CDR3 region has the DNA TGCAGGTTCTCTGACTCCTACGAGCAGTACTTC.

This chain uses TRBV5-3 with TRBJ1-2; the D is unclear. TRBV5-3 is identified as an open reading frame with a role that is uncertain. The CDR3 loop spans 15 amino acids. Trimming left V 5 bases short and J 1 base short, with 15 bases between. DNA of the CDR3: TGTGCCAGAAGGGGGAGGGAAGGGATTAACTATGGCTACACCTTC. This translates into CARRGREGINYGYTF.

The rearrangement links TRBV18 to TRBJ2-5; tentative D call: TRBD2 (6 bases). V lost 4 bases, J lost 5 bases, and 11 bases lay in between. The CDR3 length is 13 residues. Germline V gives CDR1 KGHSH, CDR2 LQKENI. The CDR3 loop reads CASSLDYGETQYF. DNA for the CDR3: TGTGCCAGCTCACTGGACTATGGGGAGACCCAGTACTTC.